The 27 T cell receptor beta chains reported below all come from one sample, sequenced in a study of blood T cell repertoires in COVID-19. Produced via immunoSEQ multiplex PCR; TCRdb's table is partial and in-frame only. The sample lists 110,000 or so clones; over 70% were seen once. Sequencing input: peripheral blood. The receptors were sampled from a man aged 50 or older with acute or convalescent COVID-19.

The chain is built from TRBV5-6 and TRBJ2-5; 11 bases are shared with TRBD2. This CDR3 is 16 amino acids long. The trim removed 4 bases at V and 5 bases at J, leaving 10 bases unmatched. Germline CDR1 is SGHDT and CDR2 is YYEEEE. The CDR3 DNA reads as TGTGCCAGCAGCCCGGATAGCGGGGGGGCCCGGGAGACCCAGTACTTC. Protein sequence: CASSPDSGGARETQYF.

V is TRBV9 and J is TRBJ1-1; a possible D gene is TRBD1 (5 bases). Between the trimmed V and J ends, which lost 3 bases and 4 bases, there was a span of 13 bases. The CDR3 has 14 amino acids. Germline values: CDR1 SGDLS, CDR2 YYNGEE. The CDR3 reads CASSANQGGTEAFF. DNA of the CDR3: TGTGCCAGCAGCGCAAACCAGGGAGGCACTGAAGCTTTCTTT.

The CDR3 nucleotides read TGCGCCAGCAGCCTACAGGGGGACGGCTCTGGAAACACCATATATTTT. Protein product: CASSLQGDGSGNTIYF. This rearrangement joins TRBV5-1 to TRBJ1-3, with TRBD1 matching 8 bases. Germline loops: CDR1 SGHRS, CDR2 YFSETQ. Trimming took 4 bases from V and 0 from J; bases not matched to a gene: 6. CDR3 length: 16 amino acids.

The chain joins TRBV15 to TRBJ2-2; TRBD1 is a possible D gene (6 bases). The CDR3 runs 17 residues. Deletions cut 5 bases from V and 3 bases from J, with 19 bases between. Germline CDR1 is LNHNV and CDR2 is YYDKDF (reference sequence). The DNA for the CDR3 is TGTGCCACCAGCCTTAACTGGGCAGGGGTGGACACCGGGGAGCTGTTTTTT. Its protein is CATSLNWAGVDTGELFF. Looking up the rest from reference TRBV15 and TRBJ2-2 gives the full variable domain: DAMVIQNPRYQVTQFGKPVTLSCSQTLNHNVMYWYQQKSSQAPKLLFHYYDKDFNNEADTPDNFQSRRPNTSFCFLDIRSPGLGDTAMYLCATSLNWAGVDTGELFFGEGSRLTVL.

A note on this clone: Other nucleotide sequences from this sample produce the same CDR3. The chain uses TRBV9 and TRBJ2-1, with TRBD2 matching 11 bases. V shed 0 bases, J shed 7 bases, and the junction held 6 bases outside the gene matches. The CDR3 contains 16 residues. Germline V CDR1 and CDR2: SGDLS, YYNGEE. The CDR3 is CASSVGLAGGRNEQFF. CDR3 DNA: TGTGCCAGCAGCGTAGGATTAGCGGGGGGGCGAAATGAGCAGTTCTTC.

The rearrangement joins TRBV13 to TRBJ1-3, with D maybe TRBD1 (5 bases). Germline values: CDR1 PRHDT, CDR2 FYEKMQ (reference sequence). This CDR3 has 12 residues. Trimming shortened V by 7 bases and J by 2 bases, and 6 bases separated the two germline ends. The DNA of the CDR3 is TGTGCCAGCACAGGGACTGGAAACACCATATATTTT. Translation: CASTGTGNTIYF. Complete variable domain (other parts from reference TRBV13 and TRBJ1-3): AAGVIQSPRHLIKEKRETATLKCYPIPRHDTVYWYQQGPGQDPQFLISFYEKMQSDKGSIPDRFSAQQFSDYHSELNMSSLELGDSALYFCASTGTGNTIYFGEGSWLTVV.

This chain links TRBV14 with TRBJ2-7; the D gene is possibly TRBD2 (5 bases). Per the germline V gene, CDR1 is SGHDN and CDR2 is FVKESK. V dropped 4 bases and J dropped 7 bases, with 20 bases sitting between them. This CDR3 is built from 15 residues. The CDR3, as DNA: TGTGCCAGCAGCCTACGGATTGAGGGTGTGGGGGAGCAGTACTTC. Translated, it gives CASSLRIEGVGEQYF.

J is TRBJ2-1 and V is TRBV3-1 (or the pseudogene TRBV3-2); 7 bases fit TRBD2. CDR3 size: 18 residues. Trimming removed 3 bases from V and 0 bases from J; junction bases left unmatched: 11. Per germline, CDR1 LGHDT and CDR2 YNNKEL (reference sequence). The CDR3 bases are TGTGCCAGCAGCCAGATTGGGGGGGAGGGGTCCTCCTACAATGAGCAGTTCTTC. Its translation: CASSQIGGEGSSYNEQFF.

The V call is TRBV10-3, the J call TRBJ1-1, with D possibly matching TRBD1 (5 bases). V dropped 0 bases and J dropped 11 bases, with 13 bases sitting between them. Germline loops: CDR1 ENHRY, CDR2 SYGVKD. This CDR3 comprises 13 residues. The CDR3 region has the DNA TGTGCCATCAGTGAGTCGTGGGAGGGGTCGGCTTTCTTT. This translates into CAISESWEGSAFF.

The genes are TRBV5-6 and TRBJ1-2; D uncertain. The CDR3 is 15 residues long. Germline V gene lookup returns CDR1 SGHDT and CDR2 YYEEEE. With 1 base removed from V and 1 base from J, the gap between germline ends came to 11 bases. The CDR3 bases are TGTGCCAGCAGCTTGAGGTGGCGAGGTAACTATGGCTACACCTTC. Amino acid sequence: CASSLRWRGNYGYTF.

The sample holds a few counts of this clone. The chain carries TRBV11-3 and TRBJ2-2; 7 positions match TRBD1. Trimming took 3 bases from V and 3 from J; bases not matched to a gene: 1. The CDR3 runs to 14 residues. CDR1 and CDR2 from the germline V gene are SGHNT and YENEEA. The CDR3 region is CASSFQGDTGELFF. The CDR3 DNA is TGTGCCAGCAGCTTTCAGGGGGACACCGGGGAGCTGTTTTTT.

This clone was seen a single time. CDR3 sequence (DNA): TGTGCCAGCAGCTACAATGACAGGGGCCTTACCGGGGAGCTGTTTTTT. It is translated as CASSYNDRGLTGELFF. The chain has TRBV11-3 and TRBJ2-2; 8 bases align to TRBD1. The CDR3 is 16 residues long. Germline-derived CDR1 and CDR2 are SGHNT and YENEEA. J lost 5 bases, V lost 4 bases, and 9 bases had no gene match.

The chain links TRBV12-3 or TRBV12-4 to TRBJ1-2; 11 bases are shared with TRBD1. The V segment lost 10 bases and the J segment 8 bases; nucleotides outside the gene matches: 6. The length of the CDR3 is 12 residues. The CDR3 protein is CATIWTGGGYTF. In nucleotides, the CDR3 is TGTGCCACGATCTGGACAGGGGGCGGCTACACCTTC.

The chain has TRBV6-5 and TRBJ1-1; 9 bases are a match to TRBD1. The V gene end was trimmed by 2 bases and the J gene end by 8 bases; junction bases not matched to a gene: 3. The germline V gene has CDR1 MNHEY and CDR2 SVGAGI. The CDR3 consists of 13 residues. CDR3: CASSYGTGSEAFF. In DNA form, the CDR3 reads TGTGCCAGCAGTTACGGGACAGGGTCCGAAGCTTTCTTT.

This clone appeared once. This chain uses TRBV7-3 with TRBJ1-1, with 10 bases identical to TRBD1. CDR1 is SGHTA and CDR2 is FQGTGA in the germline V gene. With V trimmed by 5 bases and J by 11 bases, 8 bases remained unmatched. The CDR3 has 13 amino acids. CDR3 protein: CASSPGTGALAFF. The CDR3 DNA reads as TGTGCCAGCAGCCCCGGGACAGGGGCGTTGGCTTTCTTT. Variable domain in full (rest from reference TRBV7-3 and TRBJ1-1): GAGVSQTPSNKVTEKGKYVELRCDPISGHTALYWYRQSLGQGPEFLIYFQGTGAADDSGLPNDRFFAVRPEGSVSTLKIQRTERGDSAVYLCASSPGTGALAFFGQGTRLTVV.

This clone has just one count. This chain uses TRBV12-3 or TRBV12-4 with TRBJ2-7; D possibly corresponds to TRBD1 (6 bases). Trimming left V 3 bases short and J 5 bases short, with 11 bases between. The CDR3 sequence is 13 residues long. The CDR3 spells CASSFSGAHEQYF. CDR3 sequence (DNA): TGTGCCAGCAGTTTTTCAGGGGCTCACGAGCAGTACTTC.

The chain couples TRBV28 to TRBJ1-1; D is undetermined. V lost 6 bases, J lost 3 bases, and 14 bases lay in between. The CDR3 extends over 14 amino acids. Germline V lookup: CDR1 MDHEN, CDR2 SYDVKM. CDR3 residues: CASRDEEADTEAFF. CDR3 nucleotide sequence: TGTGCCAGCAGAGACGAGGAGGCGGACACTGAAGCTTTCTTT.

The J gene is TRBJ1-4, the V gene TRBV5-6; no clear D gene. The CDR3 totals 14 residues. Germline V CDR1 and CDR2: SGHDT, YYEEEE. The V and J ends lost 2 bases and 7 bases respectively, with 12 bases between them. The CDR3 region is CASSFGSDGEKLFF. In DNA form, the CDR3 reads TGTGCCAGCAGCTTCGGGTCGGATGGTGAAAAACTGTTTTTT.

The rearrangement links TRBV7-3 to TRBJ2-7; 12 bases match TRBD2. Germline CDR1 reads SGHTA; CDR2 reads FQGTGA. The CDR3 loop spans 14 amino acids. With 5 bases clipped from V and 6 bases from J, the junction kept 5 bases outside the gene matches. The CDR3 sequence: CASSPTSGGPEQYF. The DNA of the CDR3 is TGTGCCAGCAGCCCAACTAGCGGGGGGCCCGAGCAGTACTTC. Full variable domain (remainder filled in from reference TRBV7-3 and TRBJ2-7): GAGVSQTPSNKVTEKGKYVELRCDPISGHTALYWYRQSLGQGPEFLIYFQGTGAADDSGLPNDRFFAVRPEGSVSTLKIQRTERGDSAVYLCASSPTSGGPEQYFGPGTRLTVT.

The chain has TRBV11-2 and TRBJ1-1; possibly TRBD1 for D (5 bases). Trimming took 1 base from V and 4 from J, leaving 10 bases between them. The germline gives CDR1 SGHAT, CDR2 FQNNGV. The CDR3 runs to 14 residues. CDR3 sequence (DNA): TGTGCCAGCAGCTTAGGAGTCAGGGCCACTGAAGCTTTCTTT. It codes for CASSLGVRATEAFF. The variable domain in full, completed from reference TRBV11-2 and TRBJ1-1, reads EAGVAQSPRYKIIEKRQSVAFWCNPISGHATLYWYQQILGQGPKLLIQFQNNGVVDDSQLPKDRFSAERLKGVDSTLKIQPAKLEDSAVYLCASSLGVRATEAFFGQGTRLTVV.

CDR3 in amino acids: CASSEPTSGGFEQFF. In DNA, the CDR3 is TGTGCCAGCAGTGAACCGACTAGCGGGGGGTTTGAGCAGTTCTTC. V and J are TRBV6-1 and TRBJ2-1, with TRBD2 matching 13 bases. The junction had 4 bases not matched to a gene; V was cut back by 2 bases and J by 9 bases. CDR1 MNHNS and CDR2 SASEGT come from the germline V gene. This CDR3 region has 15 residues.

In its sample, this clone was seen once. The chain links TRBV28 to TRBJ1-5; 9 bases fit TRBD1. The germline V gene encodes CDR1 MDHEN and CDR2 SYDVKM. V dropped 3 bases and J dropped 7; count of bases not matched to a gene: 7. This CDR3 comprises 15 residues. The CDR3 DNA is TGTGCCAGCAGTTTCCGGGACAGGGAGAAACAGCCCCAGCATTTT. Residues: CASSFRDREKQPQHF. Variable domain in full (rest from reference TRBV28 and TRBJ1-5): DVKVTQSSRYLVKRTGEKVFLECVQDMDHENMFWYRQDPGLGLRLIYFSYDVKMKEKGDIPEGYSVSREKKERFSLILESASTNQTSMYLCASSFRDREKQPQHFGDGTRLSIL.

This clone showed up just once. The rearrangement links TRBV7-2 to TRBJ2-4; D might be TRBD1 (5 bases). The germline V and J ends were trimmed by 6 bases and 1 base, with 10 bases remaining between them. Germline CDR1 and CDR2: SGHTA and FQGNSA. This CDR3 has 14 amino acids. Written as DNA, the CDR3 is TGTGCCAGCAGTGCAGACAGTGCCAAAAACATTCAGTACTTC. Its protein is CASSADSAKNIQYF. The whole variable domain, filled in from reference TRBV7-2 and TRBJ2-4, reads GAGVSQSPSNKVTEKGKDVELRCDPISGHTALYWYRQSLGQGLEFLIYFQGNSAPDKSGLPSDRFSAERTGGSVSTLTIQRTQQEDSAVYLCASSADSAKNIQYFGAGTRLSVL.

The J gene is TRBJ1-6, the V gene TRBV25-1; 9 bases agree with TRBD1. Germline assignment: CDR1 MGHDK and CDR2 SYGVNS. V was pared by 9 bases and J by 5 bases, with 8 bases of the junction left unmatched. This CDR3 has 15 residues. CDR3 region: CASKPDRGNNSPLHF. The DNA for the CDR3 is TGTGCCAGTAAACCGGACAGGGGAAATAATTCACCCCTCCACTTT.

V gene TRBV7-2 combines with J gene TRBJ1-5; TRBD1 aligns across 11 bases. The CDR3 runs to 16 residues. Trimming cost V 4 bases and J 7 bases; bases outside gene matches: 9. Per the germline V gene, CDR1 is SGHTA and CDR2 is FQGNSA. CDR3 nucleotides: TGTGCCAGCAGCTACTGGACAGGGGGCTTCGAGCAGCCCCAGCATTTT. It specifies CASSYWTGGFEQPQHF. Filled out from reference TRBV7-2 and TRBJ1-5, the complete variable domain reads GAGVSQSPSNKVTEKGKDVELRCDPISGHTALYWYRQSLGQGLEFLIYFQGNSAPDKSGLPSDRFSAERTGGSVSTLTIQRTQQEDSAVYLCASSYWTGGFEQPQHFGDGTRLSIL.

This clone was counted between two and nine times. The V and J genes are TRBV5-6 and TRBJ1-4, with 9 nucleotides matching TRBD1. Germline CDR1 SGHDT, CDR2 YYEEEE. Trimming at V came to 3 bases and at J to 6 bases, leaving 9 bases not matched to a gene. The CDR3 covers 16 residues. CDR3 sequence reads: CASSYLAGTGYEKLFF. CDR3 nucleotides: TGTGCCAGCAGCTATCTCGCCGGGACAGGGTATGAAAAACTGTTTTTT.

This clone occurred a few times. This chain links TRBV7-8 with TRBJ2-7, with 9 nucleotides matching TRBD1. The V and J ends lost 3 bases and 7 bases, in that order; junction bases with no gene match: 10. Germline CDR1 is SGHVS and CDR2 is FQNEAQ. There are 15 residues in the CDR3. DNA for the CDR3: TGTGCCAGCAGCTTTTCCCCGGGACAGGGAATGGAGCAGTACTTC. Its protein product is CASSFSPGQGMEQYF. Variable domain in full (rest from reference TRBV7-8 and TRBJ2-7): GAGVSQSPRYKVAKRGQDVALRCDPISGHVSLFWYQQALGQGPEFLTYFQNEAQLDKSGLPSDRFFAERPEGSVSTLKIQRTQQEDSAVYLCASSFSPGQGMEQYFGPGTRLTVT.